These T cell receptor beta chains were read from a single sample in a study of CD8 T cells in Susac syndrome. TCRdb re-called the immunoSEQ multiplex PCR reads through MiXCR, storing one row per CDR3 protein. In the table there are roughly 110,000 distinct CDR3 sequences, around nine tenths of which are singletons. The sample taken for sequencing was CD4+ T cells from PBMCs. The receptor source for this set is a human donor in good health. The CDR3 runs from the conserved cysteine through the conserved F or W. The D gene is left open where the match is weak. Clone size is shown for a subset of rows, as once, few, many or a class of expanded clone.

D,J,V,size,length,CDR3
.,TRBJ1-1,TRBV29-1,.,12,CSGRDSSLEAFF
.,TRBJ1-4,TRBV28,once,15,CASRFPGGGGEKLFF
.,TRBJ2-2,TRBV7-9,.,14,CASSFTANTGELFF
TRBD1,TRBJ1-5,TRBV19,.,15,CASSMGQSSNQPQHF
.,TRBJ1-1,TRBV7-2,.,14,CASRPDGGNPEAFF
.,TRBJ2-3,TRBV27,.,14,CASSLYYSTDTQYF
.,TRBJ2-3,TRBV20-1,.,15,CSARSEPGEVDTQYF
.,TRBJ1-1,TRBV29-1,.,11,CSVAHNTEAFF
.,TRBJ1-1,TRBV20-1,.,11,CSARGDLEAFF
TRBD1,TRBJ1-1,TRBV7-9,.,13,CASSLHRGTEAFF
TRBD1,TRBJ2-7,TRBV7-2,.,15,CASSPTTRGHHEQYF
TRBD2,TRBJ2-7,TRBV28,.,16,CASREVSSGYLYEQYF
.,TRBJ1-3,TRBV4-2,.,15,CASSRFDSSGNTIYF
TRBD1,TRBJ1-1,TRBV9,.,14,CASSARDSNTEAFF
TRBD1,TRBJ1-1,TRBV6-2/TRBV6-3,.,18,CASSYPLGTGKERTEAFF
.,TRBJ2-7,TRBV6-1,.,15,CASSEAGTRGYEQYF
.,TRBJ2-1,TRBV6-5,.,15,CASSYSDRGHNEQFF
.,TRBJ2-3,TRBV6-4,.,15,CASSLSESSTDTQYF
.,TRBJ2-1,TRBV3-1,.,12,CASSRYYNEQFF
.,TRBJ2-6,TRBV6-2/TRBV6-3,few,13,CASSFSGANVLTF
.,TRBJ2-1,TRBV29-1,.,9,CSGGDEQFF
TRBD2,TRBJ2-1,TRBV29-1,.,16,CSVERLASGSSYEQFF
.,TRBJ1-1,TRBV29-1,.,14,CSAEPRGVNTEAFF
.,TRBJ2-7,TRBV7-3,.,13,CASSLTTADEQYF
.,TRBJ2-5,TRBV7-3,.,13,CASSLTGEGTQYF
TRBD2,TRBJ2-7,TRBV7-2,.,18,CASSLVGTSGINHYEQYF
TRBD2,TRBJ2-3,TRBV20-1,once,19,CSANPYPSGGVLEADTQYF
.,TRBJ2-5,TRBV30,.,13,CAWSPRRMETQYF
.,TRBJ2-7,TRBV2,.,14,CASSQLYRNDEQYF
TRBD1,TRBJ1-1,TRBV6-5,.,17,CASSYTPGQPSGSEAFF
.,TRBJ1-4,TRBV4-1,.,15,CASSQEGRGFEKLFF
TRBD1,TRBJ2-3,TRBV28,.,14,CASSFDRVTDTQYF
TRBD2,TRBJ2-1,TRBV6-2/TRBV6-3,.,18,CASSYPSNSGRLGVEQFF
TRBD1,TRBJ1-2,TRBV29-1,.,15,CSVDLTGTGNYGHTF
TRBD1,TRBJ2-7,TRBV19,.,13,CASSIDHRGEQYF
.,TRBJ2-7,TRBV20-1,.,13,CSGRRTSSYEQYF
TRBD1,TRBJ1-1,TRBV6-2/TRBV6-3,.,11,CASRDRIEAFF
.,TRBJ1-2,TRBV20-1,.,10,CSVYNGKYTF
.,TRBJ1-6,TRBV5-6,.,13,CASSDPWTSPLHF
.,TRBJ2-4,TRBV6-2/TRBV6-3,.,17,CASSYATGDSTKNIQYF
.,TRBJ1-5,TRBV12-3/TRBV12-4,.,15,CASSFGAGIDQPQHF
TRBD1,TRBJ1-1,TRBV19,.,16,CASLWDRGASNTEAFF
.,TRBJ2-1,TRBV7-9,.,14,CASSSPFQTTEQFF
.,TRBJ1-2,TRBV6-5,.,14,CASSWGIGDYGYTF
.,TRBJ2-2,TRBV15,once,14,CATSRGLNTGELFF
TRBD1,TRBJ2-6,TRBV2,.,16,CASSNTTGLGANVLTF